These 5 T cell receptor beta chains came from one sample sequenced in a study. TCRdb re-analysed the RT-PCR reads in MiXCR, keeping a single row per CDR3 protein. The data show hundreds of thousands of distinct CDR3 sequences, 14% seen once. The sequenced sample was memory CD4+ T cells from blood. These receptors all come from a female donor in good health, serving as a healthy control.

J is TRBJ1-2 and V is TRBV7-9; D call uncertain. With 5 bases removed from V and 4 bases from J, the gap between germline ends came to 8 bases. This CDR3 has 12 amino acids. Germline V gene data show CDR1 as SEHNR and CDR2 as FQNEAQ (reference sequence). DNA for the CDR3: TGTGCCAGCAGCCCTAGCGCCTATGGCTACACCTTC. It yields the protein CASSPSAYGYTF.

This clonotype was counted a few times. V usage is TRBV27 and J usage is TRBJ1-4; possibly TRBD1 for D (6 bases). Looked up from germline, CDR1 is MNHEY and CDR2 is SMNVEV (reference sequence). The CDR3 runs to 15 residues. V dropped 7 bases and J dropped 3 bases, with 15 bases sitting between them. The DNA for the CDR3 is TGTGCCAGCAAATCTGGGGGCTCGGCTAATGAAAAACTGTTTTTT. Protein: CASKSGGSANEKLFF. Filled out from reference TRBV27 and TRBJ1-4, the complete variable domain reads EAQVTQNPRYLITVTGKKLTVTCSQNMNHEYMSWYRQDPGLGLRQIYYSMNVEVTDKGDVPEGYKVSRKEKRNFPLILESPSPNQTSLYFCASKSGGSANEKLFFGSGTQLSVL.

This chain connects TRBV6-5 to TRBJ2-7, with a tentative D call TRBD1 (5 bases). Germline V gives CDR1 MNHEY, CDR2 SVGAGI. The CDR3 is 14 amino acids. V was cut by 0 bases and J by 6 bases, with 12 bases left in between. The CDR3 DNA reads TGTGCCAGCAGTTACTCGAAACAGGTAAGCGAGCAGTACTTC. Translating gives CASSYSKQVSEQYF.

In its sample, this clonotype was seen a few times. The chain recombines TRBV5-1 with TRBJ1-1, with D uncertain. Germline assignment: CDR1 SGHRS and CDR2 YFSETQ. V was pared by 2 bases and J by 4 bases, with 9 bases between. The CDR3 is 13 amino acids. CDR3 DNA sequence: TGCGCCAGCAGCTTCTCCGACTTCACTGAAGCTTTCTTT. Its protein product is CASSFSDFTEAFF.

This clonotype was found a few times. The chain is built from TRBV7-2 and TRBJ1-1; D might be TRBD1 (5 bases). Trimming shortened V by 5 bases and J by 2 bases, and 15 bases separated the two germline ends. CDR3 length: 15 amino acids. Germline CDR1 is SGHTA and CDR2 is FQGNSA. The CDR3 reads CASSRSLGGNTEAFF. CDR3 DNA sequence: TGTGCCAGCAGCCGATCCCTGGGGGGTAACACTGAAGCTTTCTTT. Based on the CDR3 plus reference TRBV7-2 and TRBJ1-1, the full variable domain is GAGVSQSPSNKVTEKGKDVELRCDPISGHTALYWYRQSLGQGLEFLIYFQGNSAPDKSGLPSDRFSAERTGGSVSTLTIQRTQQEDSAVYLCASSRSLGGNTEAFFGQGTRLTVV.